These 21 T cell receptor beta chains originate from one sample sequenced in a study of blood T cell repertoires in COVID-19. Some clones are missing from TCRdb's copy, which holds only in-frame ones; the method was immunoSEQ multiplex PCR. The table shows about 47,000 clones, with roughly 88% occurring only once. Sample: peripheral blood. The receptors shown here come from a man in his fifties or sixties with active COVID-19.

The chain carries TRBV5-1 and TRBJ2-1; 8 positions agree with TRBD1. Germline trimming cut 5 bases from V and 5 bases from J; bases unmatched to any gene: 9. CDR1 SGHRS and CDR2 YFSETQ come from the germline V gene. The CDR3 covers 15 residues. This CDR3 is CASSLGQGINNEQFF. The CDR3, as DNA: TGCGCCAGCAGTTTAGGACAGGGCATCAACAATGAGCAGTTCTTC.

CDR3 protein: CATSRELAGALGTDTQYF. The CDR3 DNA is TGTGCCACCAGCAGAGAGCTAGCGGGGGCCCTAGGCACAGATACGCAGTATTTT. The chain couples TRBV15 to TRBJ2-3; 10 positions match TRBD2. The CDR3 covers 18 residues. CDR1 is LNHNV and CDR2 is YYDKDF in the germline V gene (reference sequence). Trimming cost V 0 bases and J 1 base; bases outside gene matches: 7.

Worth noting for this clone: One end of the junction varies from germline; a read error may be responsible. The gene calls are TRBV5-4 and TRBJ2-1, with TRBD2 matching 15 bases. Germline CDR1 is SGHNT and CDR2 is YYREEE (reference sequence). This CDR3 is 15 amino acids long. CDR3 sequence reads: CASSFGLAGGPGPVF. DNA of the CDR3: TGTGCCAGCAGCTTTGGACTAGCGGGGGGGCCAGGTCCGGTCTTC.

The chain is built from TRBV6-6 and TRBJ2-7; D unresolved. Germline CDR1 and CDR2: MNHNY and SVGAGI (reference sequence). Trimming stripped 4 bases from V and 4 bases from J, with 5 bases between. This CDR3 comprises 11 residues. CDR3 loop: CASSFTYEQYV. CDR3 nucleotides: TGTGCCAGCAGTTTCACATACGAGCAGTACGTC.

The chain uses TRBV24-1 and TRBJ2-1; perhaps TRBD1 as D (6 bases). Germline assignment: CDR1 KGHDR and CDR2 SFDVKD. V dropped 9 bases and J dropped 6 bases, with 11 bases sitting between them. CDR3 size: 12 residues. The CDR3 DNA is TGTGCCACCCCTTACAGGGTCAATGAGCAGTTCTTC. This sequence encodes CATPYRVNEQFF.

The J gene is TRBJ2-7, the V gene TRBV30; TRBD1 might be the D (5 bases). This CDR3 spans 14 amino acids. CDR1 is GTSNPN, CDR2 SVGIG, per germline (reference sequence). With 0 bases removed from V and 3 bases from J, the gap between germline ends came to 12 bases. The CDR3 sequence: CAWSVRGIGYEQYV. The CDR3 bases are TGTGCCTGGAGTGTTAGGGGAATAGGCTACGAGCAGTACGTC.

The rearrangement uses TRBV4-1 and TRBJ2-4, with D perhaps matching TRBD1 (5 bases). The CDR3 consists of 16 residues. Trimming removed 1 base from V and 0 bases from J, with 10 bases in between. In germline, CDR1 is MGHRA, CDR2 YSYEKL. CDR3 in amino acids: CASSQAPGLAKNIQYF. Written as DNA, the CDR3 is TGCGCCAGCAGCCAAGCCCCAGGGTTAGCCAAAAACATTCAGTACTTC.

This rearrangement joins TRBV19 to TRBJ2-3; 13 nucleotides align to TRBD2. The V segment lost 8 bases and the J segment 4 bases; nucleotides outside the gene matches: 6. Germline lookup yields CDR1 LNHDA and CDR2 SQIVND (reference sequence). This CDR3 has 15 amino acids. The CDR3 nucleotides read TGTGCCAGTGTCGGGACTAGCGGGGTGGCAGATACGCAGTATTTT. It translates to CASVGTSGVADTQYF.

CDR3 residues: CASSWDITGYTF. For the CDR3, the DNA is TGTGCCAGCAGCTGGGACATTACGGGCTACACCTTC. J is TRBJ1-2 and V is TRBV7-9, with TRBD1 as a possible D gene (6 bases). Between the trimmed V and J ends, which lost 4 bases and 8 bases, there was a span of 11 bases. Germline CDR1 SEHNR, CDR2 FQNEAQ (reference sequence). This CDR3 comprises 12 residues.

CDR3 in amino acids: CASSLLLEPLGYTF. The DNA of the CDR3 is TGTGCCAGCAGCCTTTTGCTGGAGCCCCTGGGCTACACCTTC. The chain joins TRBV11-2 to TRBJ1-2; D gene unclear. V was shortened by 5 bases and J by 8 bases, with 18 bases between the two germline ends. Germline assignment: CDR1 SGHAT and CDR2 FQNNGV. The CDR3 is made up of 14 amino acids.

V gene TRBV5-1 combines with J gene TRBJ1-2; perhaps TRBD1 as D (6 bases). The CDR3 sequence is 14 residues long. V gave up 4 bases and J gave up 4 bases, with 14 bases separating them. The germline V gene has CDR1 SGHRS and CDR2 YFSETQ. The CDR3 protein is CASSQTTGTYGYTF. The CDR3 DNA reads as TGCGCCAGCAGCCAGACGACAGGTACCTATGGCTACACCTTC.

The J gene is TRBJ2-1, the V gene TRBV7-9; TRBD2 matches 13 bases. The germline V gene has CDR1 SEHNR and CDR2 FQNEAQ (reference sequence). CDR3 length: 16 amino acids. Trimming cost V 5 bases and J 10 bases; bases outside gene matches: 11. CDR3 bases: TGTGCCAGCAGCCCGAAGACTAGCGGGAGGCCCGGGGAGCAGTTCTTC. This codes for CASSPKTSGRPGEQFF.

The V call is TRBV2, the J call TRBJ1-1, with 9 bases identical to TRBD1. The CDR3 has 14 residues. Germline lookup yields CDR1 SNHLY and CDR2 FYNNEI. The trim removed 6 bases at V and 5 bases at J, leaving 7 bases unmatched. CDR3 region: CASRGQGRGTEAFF. CDR3 DNA sequence: TGTGCCAGCAGAGGACAGGGGCGAGGGACTGAAGCTTTCTTT.

The chain carries TRBV29-1 and TRBJ2-2, with TRBD2 matching 9 bases. V lost 7 bases, J lost 0 bases, and 3 bases stayed unmatched. The CDR3 spans 14 residues. CDR1 and CDR2 from the germline V gene are SQVTM and ANQGSEA. This CDR3 is CSGGLATNTGELFF. CDR3 nucleotides: TGCAGCGGCGGACTAGCGACGAACACCGGGGAGCTGTTTTTT.

CDR3 coding DNA: TGTGCCAGCAGCCAGACCGGGACTAGCGCCAGTCGGGAGCAGTTCTTC. Protein product: CASSQTGTSASREQFF. J is TRBJ2-1 and V is TRBV3-1 (or the pseudogene TRBV3-2), with 10 bases aligning to TRBD2. Germline V lookup: CDR1 LGHDT, CDR2 YNNKEL (reference sequence). CDR3 length equals 16 residues. Losses at the gene ends were 3 bases for V and 10 bases for J; bases not matched to a gene: 12.

V is TRBV7-9 and J is TRBJ2-1; D might be TRBD2 (5 bases). The germline gives CDR1 SEHNR, CDR2 FQNEAQ (reference sequence). The CDR3 covers 17 residues. Trimming left V 2 bases short and J 4 bases short, with 18 bases between. CDR3 sequence: CASSLIQGWPGYNEQFF. DNA for the CDR3: TGTGCCAGCAGCTTAATACAAGGCTGGCCGGGATACAATGAGCAGTTCTTC.

The V and J genes are TRBV5-1 and TRBJ2-5; maybe TRBD2 (6 bases). V gave up 0 bases and J gave up 2 bases, with 11 bases separating them. Germline V gene lookup returns CDR1 SGHRS and CDR2 YFSETQ. The length of the CDR3 is 15 residues. The CDR3 sequence is CASSLVGREQETQYF. In nucleotides, the CDR3 is TGCGCCAGCAGCTTGGTCGGCCGGGAGCAAGAGACCCAGTACTTC.

The V call is TRBV29-1, the J call TRBJ2-7; D may be TRBD1 (5 bases). CDR1 and CDR2 from the germline V gene are SQVTM and ANQGSEA. The CDR3 contains 13 residues. The ends were cut back, 6 bases at V and 1 base at J, with 13 bases in the middle. This chain's CDR3 is CSVALQDSYEQYF. DNA for the CDR3: TGCAGCGTCGCCTTACAGGATTCCTACGAGCAGTACTTC.

V is TRBV4-1 and J is TRBJ1-3; 9 bases are shared with TRBD1. Trimming cost V 3 bases and J 1 base; bases outside gene matches: 7. The CDR3 consists of 17 residues. Germline V gene sequence: CDR1 MGHRA, CDR2 YSYEKL. DNA for the CDR3: TGCGCCAGCAGCCAGGGAACCGGGACAGGGTCTGGAAACACCATATATTTT. It specifies CASSQGTGTGSGNTIYF.

The rearrangement uses TRBV11-1 and TRBJ2-3; no definite D call. The CDR3 has 16 residues. Germline V gives CDR1 SGHAT, CDR2 FQDESV (reference sequence). Trimming took off 4 bases at V and 2 bases at J, with 16 bases between the two ends. CDR3 residues: CASSSRTSALTDTQYF. CDR3 coding DNA: TGTGCCAGCAGCTCCCGAACCAGCGCACTCACAGATACGCAGTATTTT.

The chain employs TRBV5-1 and TRBJ2-2; 8 bases fit TRBD1. V gave up 0 bases and J gave up 3 bases; unmatched junction bases: 10. The CDR3 sequence is 18 residues long. Per the germline V gene, CDR1 is SGHRS and CDR2 is YFSETQ. The CDR3 DNA follows: TGCGCCAGCAGCTTGGGCCGCAGGGGGCGCCGGGACACCGGGGAGCTGTTTTTT. Its protein is CASSLGRRGRRDTGELFF.